Listed below are T cell receptor beta chains from one sample, sequenced in a study of blood T cells in healthy people across ages. TCRdb ran MiXCR on the 5' RACE reads and lists one entry per CDR3 protein. The sample shows 1.5 million to 2 million distinct CDR3 sequences, 28% of them seen only once. Sample: blood. All receptors derive from a woman aged 25 to 45 in good health. The conserved cysteine and the conserved F or W are not part of the CDR3 here.

V	J	CDR3
TRBV7-3	TRBJ1-2	ASSPRQGTGYT
TRBV11-1	TRBJ2-2	ASSLDLGSGELF
TRBV4-3	TRBJ2-3	ASSQDRRFTSTDTQY
TRBV20-1	TRBJ1-2	SASRHSANYGYT
TRBV7-8	TRBJ1-5	ASSRSELADQPQH
TRBV28	TRBJ2-4	ASSLLQGIEAKNIQY
TRBV28	TRBJ2-7	ASSSPSTGSYEQY
TRBV18	.	ASSPASGDEETQY
TRBV7-9	TRBJ1-1	ASRGPGSTEAF
TRBV29-1	TRBJ2-5	SVEGGQETQY
TRBV5-1	TRBJ2-7	ASSLELAGGSFGYEQY
TRBV7-8	TRBJ2-5	ASGLPSMAQY
TRBV20-1	TRBJ2-7	SAIDSSYGQY
TRBV19	TRBJ1-5	ASSADLVPPQH
TRBV18	TRBJ1-2	ASSPERQGSGYT
TRBV10-3	TRBJ2-7	AIRPGGRAYEQY
TRBV10-3	TRBJ1-5	AISEYGRNSNQPQH
TRBV4-1	TRBJ2-3	ASRFALGDAQY
TRBV27	TRBJ2-3	ASRFSSGRVVDTQY
TRBV6-1	TRBJ1-1	ASRNRGVGTEAF
TRBV4-2	TRBJ2-2	ASSQDAGRIIGTGELF
TRBV10-2	TRBJ2-7	ASTSGLGLYEQY
TRBV15	TRBJ2-5	GTSRDLGTGGGEQY
TRBV5-1	TRBJ2-6	ASSLGTNSGANVLT
TRBV12-3/TRBV12-4	TRBJ2-7	ASSFAGDEQY
TRBV20-1	TRBJ2-5	SARGKRGEEETQY
TRBV3-1	TRBJ2-1	ASSQETPPYEQF
TRBV9	TRBJ2-1	ASSVAPTVYEQF
TRBV29-1	.	SAHRKGSQETQY
TRBV20-1	TRBJ2-7	SASPLTSGPTSSYEQY
TRBV29-1	TRBJ2-4	SGEVGQRSKNIQY
TRBV7-2	TRBJ1-1	ASSYDPAPEAF
TRBV15	TRBJ2-2	ATSSGRLGGGELF